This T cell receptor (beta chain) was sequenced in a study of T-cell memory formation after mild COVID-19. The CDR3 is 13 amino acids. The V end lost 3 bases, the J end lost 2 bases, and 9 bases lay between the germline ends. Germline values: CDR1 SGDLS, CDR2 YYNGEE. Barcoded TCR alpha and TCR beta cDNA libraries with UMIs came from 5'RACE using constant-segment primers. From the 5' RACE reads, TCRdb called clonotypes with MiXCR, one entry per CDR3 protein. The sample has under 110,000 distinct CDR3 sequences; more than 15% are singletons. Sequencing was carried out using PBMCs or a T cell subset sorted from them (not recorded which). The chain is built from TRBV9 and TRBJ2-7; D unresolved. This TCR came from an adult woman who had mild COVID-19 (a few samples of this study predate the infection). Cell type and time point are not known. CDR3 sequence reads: CASSAGQAYEQYF. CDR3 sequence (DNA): TGTGCCAGCAGCGCTGGCCAGGCCTACGAGCAGTACTTC. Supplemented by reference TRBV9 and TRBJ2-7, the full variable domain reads DSGVTQTPKHLITATGQRVTLRCSPRSGDLSVYWYQQSLDQGLQFLIQYYNGEERAKGNILERFSAQQFPDLHSELNLSSLELGDSALYFCASSAGQAYEQYFGPGTRLTVT.